This T cell receptor beta chain stems from a study of T cell responses to AZD1222 COVID-19 vaccine. Study results and caveats: Elevations in Spike-specific TCR breadth and depth followed administration of two AZD1222 doses.

A note on this clone: Its antigen is not known.

The data were produced by immunoSEQ multiplex PCR, yet TCRdb's version contains in-frame clones alone and is incomplete. Among around 110,000 clones listed, roughly 87% were seen once. Germline V gives CDR1 SGHTA, CDR2 FQGNSA. CDR3 length: 15 amino acids. V shed 5 bases and J 6 bases; nucleotides not matched to a gene: 13. The sequenced sample was peripheral blood, obtained 28 days after the second AZD1222 dose. The rearrangement joins TRBV7-2 to TRBJ2-7; 7 bases are shared with TRBD1. The receptor's source is an adult who received the AZD1222 COVID-19 vaccine. CDR3 nucleotides: TGTGCCAGCAGCCCCATGACAGGGAAAGGTGTCGAGCAGTACTTC. Its translation is CASSPMTGKGVEQYF.